Below, 2 T cell receptor beta chains from the same sample are listed, as sequenced in a study of T cells expressing NK-cell markers (dated by TCRdb to 2020 to 2022). Library creation used 5' RACE. Sequencer: Illumina HiSeq 2000. TCRdb reanalyzed the reads, keeping one entry per CDR3 protein sequence and omitting DNA. The sample's table covers some 190,000 distinct CDR3 sequences. The ten largest clones capture roughly a fifth of the sample. Source material: blood T cells: a sorted CD56 or NKG2C T cell subset, CD4+ or CD8+ T cells, or bulk PBMC T cells (not recorded which). The origin of the receptors is a man between 18 and 69 years old in good health.

This chain links TRBV6-5 with TRBJ1-5. The germline CDR1 and CDR2 sequences are MNHEY and SVGAGI. CDR3 size: 18 residues. CDR3 loop: CASSYSTPFDVSNQPQHF.

V gene TRBV25-1 combines with J gene TRBJ1-4; TCRdb's D call, TRBD1, is unchecked because there is no DNA. Germline CDR1 reads MGHDK; CDR2 reads SYGVNS. The CDR3 spans 14 residues. The CDR3 spells CASSPGQGWEKLFF.